These 16 T cell receptor beta chains share one sample of origin, sequenced in a study of cytomegalovirus exposure and HLA in healthy donors. 60 Vbeta and 13 Jbeta primers were used in PCR. Sequencing was performed with immunoSEQ multiplex PCR; in TCRdb, only in-frame clones are kept and a portion is missing. The profile shows approximately 120,000 clones, roughly 75% of them singletons. The source material was PBMCs. All receptors come from a female donor in good health and CMV-seronegative.

For this clone: The junction departs from germline at one end; a sequencing error may be responsible. The chain uses TRBV7-9 and TRBJ1-1; possibly TRBD1 for D (6 bases). The germline V gene has CDR1 SEHNR and CDR2 FQNEAQ (reference sequence). There are 15 residues in the CDR3. The CDR3 DNA is TGTTCCAGCAGCCCACCGACAGGAACTAACACTGAAGCTTTCTTT. It translates to CSSSPPTGTNTEAFF. The whole variable domain, remainder taken from reference TRBV7-9 and TRBJ1-1, is DTGVSQNPRHKITKRGQNVTFRCDPISEHNRLYWYRQTLGQGPEFLTYFQNEAQLEKSRLLSDRFSAERPKGSFSTLEIQRTEQGDSAMYLCSSSPPTGTNTEAFFGQGTRLTVV.

V usage is TRBV7-8 and J usage is TRBJ1-5, with 8 bases matching TRBD1. Germline lookup yields CDR1 SGHVS and CDR2 FQNEAQ. CDR3 size: 16 residues. After removal of 5 bases from V and 4 bases from J, the junction contained 10 bases not matched to a gene. The DNA for the CDR3 is TGTGCCAGCAGCCCGGGACAGGTGTGGGTTAATCAGCCCCAGCATTTT. This gives the protein CASSPGQVWVNQPQHF. The full variable domain, its missing parts supplied by reference TRBV7-8 and TRBJ1-5, is GAGVSQSPRYKVAKRGQDVALRCDPISGHVSLFWYQQALGQGPEFLTYFQNEAQLDKSGLPSDRFFAERPEGSVSTLKIQRTQQEDSAVYLCASSPGQVWVNQPQHFGDGTRLSIL.

There are a few counts of this clone. The chain has TRBV27 and TRBJ1-5, with TRBD1 as a possible D gene (6 bases). Germline V gene data show CDR1 as MNHEY and CDR2 as SMNVEV (reference sequence). V was shortened by 3 bases and J by 5 bases, with 17 bases between the two germline ends. CDR3 length: 16 amino acids. CDR3 in amino acids: CASSLWGGADYQPQHF. The CDR3 DNA sequence: TGTGCCAGCAGTTTGTGGGGGGGCGCAGATTATCAGCCCCAGCATTTT.

This clone was detected only once. The chain carries TRBV18 and TRBJ2-3; 10 positions agree with TRBD1. CDR3 length: 15 residues. Germline values: CDR1 KGHSH, CDR2 LQKENI. The V and J ends lost 5 bases and 3 bases, in that order; junction bases with no gene match: 5. CDR3 bases: TGTGCCAGCTCAGTAGGGGGACAGGGGACAGATACGCAGTATTTT. Protein sequence: CASSVGGQGTDTQYF.

This sequence joins TRBV2 and TRBJ1-3; no firm D call. The V end lost 8 bases, the J end lost 0 bases, and 8 bases lay between the germline ends. CDR3 length equals 13 residues. Germline lookup yields CDR1 SNHLY and CDR2 FYNNEI. DNA of the CDR3: TGTGCCAGCGCGGTGAACTCTGGAAACACCATATATTTT. Its protein is CASAVNSGNTIYF.

CDR3 in amino acids: CASRRQGGKNIQYF. Written as DNA, the CDR3 is TGTGCCAGCAGACGACAGGGGGGCAAAAACATTCAGTACTTC. V is TRBV6-5 and J is TRBJ2-4; 9 bases are shared with TRBD1. CDR3 length equals 14 residues. Unmatched junction bases numbered 3, after V lost 6 bases and J lost 3 bases. The germline gives CDR1 MNHEY, CDR2 SVGAGI.

The V gene is TRBV6-6, the J gene TRBJ1-3; D gene ambiguous. V lost 5 bases to trimming and J lost 2 bases, with 7 bases between them. The CDR3 length is 13 residues. Germline lookup yields CDR1 MNHNY and CDR2 SVGAGI (reference sequence). The CDR3 here is CASSEVAGNTIYF. The CDR3 nucleotides are TGTGCCAGCAGTGAGGTTGCTGGAAACACCATATATTTT.

V is TRBV30 and J is TRBJ2-1; 9 bases align to TRBD1. CDR3 size: 15 residues. Germline V gene sequence: CDR1 GTSNPN, CDR2 SVGIG (reference sequence). V gave up 4 bases and J gave up 2 bases; unmatched junction bases: 6. The CDR3 DNA is TGTGCCTGGAAAGGGGGGACAGGGCCCTACAATGAGCAGTTCTTC. Its translation is CAWKGGTGPYNEQFF.

The J gene is TRBJ1-3, the V gene TRBV5-4, with a tentative D call TRBD1 (5 bases). V was pared by 3 bases and J by 2 bases, with 12 bases between. The length of the CDR3 is 15 residues. Germline CDR1 reads SGHNT; CDR2 reads YYREEE (reference sequence). CDR3 loop: CASSYRQGTGNTIYF. CDR3 bases: TGTGCCAGCAGCTACCGTCAGGGAACTGGAAACACCATATATTTT. Drawing the rest from reference TRBV5-4 and TRBJ1-3, the complete variable domain is ETGVTQSPTHLIKTRGQQVTLRCSSQSGHNTVSWYQQALGQGPQFIFQYYREEENGRGNFPPRFSGLQFPNYSSELNVNALELDDSALYLCASSYRQGTGNTIYFGEGSWLTVV.

This clone was counted a single time. The genes are TRBV2 and TRBJ2-3, with TRBD2 matching over 10 bases. CDR3 size: 14 residues. J was trimmed by 1 base and V by 11 bases; bases with no gene match: 6. The germline CDR1 and CDR2 sequences are SNHLY and FYNNEI. The CDR3 DNA sequence: TGTGCCGGCCGGACTAGCGGACGCACAGATACGCAGTATTTT. Its protein is CAGRTSGRTDTQYF.

The CDR3 bases are TGTGCCAGCAGCCAGCAGGGGGAGTGGGAAAAACTGTTTTTT. Translating gives CASSQQGEWEKLFF. J is TRBJ1-4 and V is TRBV6-5; 7 bases are a match to TRBD1. Losses at the gene ends were 6 bases for V and 8 bases for J; bases not matched to a gene: 9. Germline lookup yields CDR1 MNHEY and CDR2 SVGAGI. The CDR3 runs to 14 residues.

The genes are TRBV2 and TRBJ1-5; TRBD1 matches at 9 bases. J gave up 7 bases and V 4 bases, and 5 bases lay outside the gene matches. The CDR3 is 14 amino acids. The germline gives CDR1 SNHLY, CDR2 FYNNEI. Here the CDR3 reads CASSGQGGRQPQHF. The CDR3 DNA reads as TGTGCCAGCAGTGGACAGGGGGGAAGGCAGCCCCAGCATTTT.

V gene TRBV6-5 combines with J gene TRBJ2-7; D is perhaps TRBD2 (6 bases). In germline, CDR1 is MNHEY, CDR2 SVGAGI. V gave up 0 bases and J gave up 4 bases, with 10 bases separating them. The CDR3 covers 14 residues. The CDR3 loop is CASSYSSGPYEQYF. As DNA, the CDR3 is TGTGCCAGCAGTTACTCTAGCGGACCATACGAGCAGTACTTC.

The chain recombines TRBV5-1 with TRBJ1-1; 7 nucleotides align to TRBD1. Germline V gene sequence: CDR1 SGHRS, CDR2 YFSETQ. This CDR3 spans 14 amino acids. V shed 4 bases and J 1 base; nucleotides not matched to a gene: 4. The CDR3 spells CASSRDSTNTEAFF. The CDR3 DNA reads as TGCGCCAGCAGCCGGGACAGCACGAACACTGAAGCTTTCTTT.

The sample holds a few counts of this clone. V gene TRBV7-2 combines with J gene TRBJ2-7, with 7 positions matching TRBD1. The CDR3 length is 13 residues. The V and J ends lost 2 bases and 6 bases, in that order; junction bases with no gene match: 4. From germline, CDR1 is SGHTA and CDR2 FQGNSA. DNA for the CDR3: TGTGCCAGCAGCTTACGACAGGGAAGCGAGCAGTACTTC. Residues: CASSLRQGSEQYF.

V gene TRBV5-6 combines with J gene TRBJ1-5; possibly TRBD1 for D (5 bases). The CDR3 length is 16 residues. Trimming shortened V by 1 base and J by 4 bases, and 15 bases separated the two germline ends. Looked up from germline, CDR1 is SGHDT and CDR2 is YYEEEE. CDR3 in amino acids: CASSLKLAQGNQPQHF. The CDR3 DNA follows: TGTGCCAGCAGCTTGAAGTTGGCCCAGGGTAATCAGCCCCAGCATTTT.